A single sample gave rise to the 24 T cell receptor beta chains below, sequenced in a study of T-cell memory formation after mild COVID-19 (dated by TCRdb to the early 2020s). Preparation of the library involved 5' RACE. The instrument was an Illumina NovaSeq 6000. TCRdb redid the processing of the public reads, applying fastp at Q25 and MiXCR, and retained in-frame beta chains. CDR3 protein sequences are deduplicated, and each keeps its most common genes and DNA. The sample table records fewer than 40,000 distinct CDR3 sequences; roughly 7.5% of these occur just once. Under 30% of the sample is in the top ten clones. Specimen: PBMCs or a T cell subset sorted from them (not recorded which). The receptor set was obtained from a man younger than 35 who had mild COVID-19 (a few samples of this study predate the infection). The sample titles of this study are shuffled in the database, so cell type and time point are left out; the donor was told from shared clones.

V gene TRBV7-8 combines with J gene TRBJ2-5, with TRBD1 matching over 10 bases. The germline CDR1 and CDR2 sequences are SGHVS and FQNEAQ. This CDR3 is 15 amino acids long. V was pared by 7 bases and J by 4 bases, with 9 bases of the junction left unmatched. CDR3 in amino acids: CASTQDRGRRETQYF. Written as DNA, the CDR3 is TGTGCCAGCACTCAAGACAGGGGGCGCCGAGAGACCCAGTACTTC.

There are many counts of this clonotype. The chain combines TRBV12-3 or TRBV12-4 with TRBJ1-2, with D maybe TRBD1 (6 bases). CDR3 length: 14 amino acids. The germline V and J ends were trimmed by 5 bases and 0 bases, with 10 bases remaining between them. The CDR3 is CASSAGQANYGYTF. The DNA for the CDR3 is TGTGCCAGCAGTGCGGGACAAGCTAACTATGGCTACACCTTC.

This clonotype has at least ten counts. The genes are TRBV4-1 and TRBJ1-5; D is possibly TRBD1 (5 bases). The CDR3 is made up of 15 amino acids. The germline V gene has CDR1 MGHRA and CDR2 YSYEKL. With 3 bases removed from V and 0 bases from J, the gap between germline ends came to 9 bases. CDR3 sequence (DNA): TGCGCCAGCAGCCACAGGGCCGTTAGCAATCAGCCCCAGCATTTT. Its translation: CASSHRAVSNQPQHF.

This clonotype was seen ten or more times. V is TRBV6-5 and J is TRBJ2-2, with TRBD1 matching 9 bases. Looked up from germline, CDR1 is MNHEY and CDR2 is SVGAGI. This CDR3 has 16 amino acids. Trimming at V came to 5 bases and at J to 0 bases, leaving 4 bases not matched to a gene. CDR3 DNA: TGTGCCAGCAGTCGCGACAGGGGGACGAACACCGGGGAGCTGTTTTTT. Translating it yields CASSRDRGTNTGELFF.

The CDR3 reads CAWSRKGTNTEAFF. DNA for the CDR3: TGTGCCTGGAGTAGAAAGGGCACGAACACTGAAGCTTTCTTT. This chain uses TRBV30 with TRBJ1-1, with D unresolved. Germline V lookup: CDR1 GTSNPN, CDR2 SVGIG (reference sequence). The ends were cut back, 2 bases at V and 1 base at J, with 11 bases in the middle. This CDR3 is built from 14 residues.

In its sample, this clonotype was seen many times. This chain links TRBV18 with TRBJ1-1, with D possibly matching TRBD1 (6 bases). This CDR3 has 13 residues. V was pared by 3 bases and J by 11 bases, with 16 bases between. The V gene's germline CDR1 is KGHSH and CDR2 LQKENI. In nucleotides, the CDR3 is TGTGCCAGCTCACCCTCGGACAGCCGAGGGGCTTTCTTT. Translation gives CASSPSDSRGAFF.

Note on this clonotype: Given a much more abundant clone one base away, this may be a read error. J is TRBJ2-3 and V is TRBV7-3, with no clear D. This CDR3 is 15 amino acids long. Germline CDR1 is SGHTA and CDR2 is FQGTGA. CDR3 loop: CASSTDSSYTDAQYF. The CDR3 nucleotides are TGTGCCAGCAGCACCGATTCGTCTTACACAGATGCGCAGTATTTT.

Ten or more counts support this clonotype. The V and J genes are TRBV20-1 and TRBJ2-7; the match to TRBD2 covers 14 bases. V lost 6 bases to trimming and J lost 6 bases; unmatched junction nucleotides: 7. Germline CDR1 is DFQATT and CDR2 is SNEGSKA (reference sequence). The CDR3 runs to 14 residues. CDR3 nucleotide sequence: TGCAGTGCGTCCGGGACTAGCGGGGGTCTCGAGCAGTACTTC. Its protein is CSASGTSGGLEQYF.

This clonotype was seen many times. The chain is built from TRBV27 and TRBJ2-5; D remains ambiguous. This CDR3 is built from 13 residues. V lost 5 bases and J 5 bases, leaving 12 bases between the germline ends. Germline V gene sequence: CDR1 MNHEY, CDR2 SMNVEV (reference sequence). The CDR3 DNA reads as TGTGCCAGCAGTGGGCGGATCCGGGAGACCCAGTACTTC. This translates into CASSGRIRETQYF.

This clonotype was observed many times. The V gene is TRBV5-1, the J gene TRBJ2-3; tentative D call: TRBD2 (6 bases). V was pared by 1 base and J by 2 bases, with 20 bases between. From germline, CDR1 is SGHRS and CDR2 YFSETQ. The length of the CDR3 is 18 residues. CDR3 protein: CASSLLGLEMGLTDTQYF. The CDR3 DNA reads TGCGCCAGCAGCTTGTTGGGGCTAGAGATGGGACTCACAGATACGCAGTATTTT.

This clonotype was seen a handful of times. V usage is TRBV7-2 and J usage is TRBJ2-2; possibly TRBD1 for D (5 bases). Trimming took off 1 base at V and 8 bases at J, with 5 bases between the two ends. Germline CDR1 SGHTA, CDR2 FQGNSA. The CDR3 covers 12 residues. CDR3 residues: CASSLDRGELFF. The CDR3 nucleotides are TGTGCCAGCAGCTTAGACAGGGGGGAGCTGTTTTTT.

This clonotype occurred many times. The chain uses TRBV6-5 and TRBJ1-2; D unresolved. V shed 0 bases and J shed 6 bases, with 14 bases lying between them. The CDR3 sequence is 15 residues long. Germline V lookup: CDR1 MNHEY, CDR2 SVGAGI. CDR3 in amino acids: CASSYSLGGLDGYTF. The CDR3 DNA sequence: TGTGCCAGCAGTTACTCCCTCGGAGGGCTGGATGGCTACACCTTC.

This clonotype was seen more than once but under ten times. V and J are TRBV7-9 and TRBJ2-7; no clear D. CDR1 is SEHNR, CDR2 FQNEAQ, per germline (reference sequence). Trimming removed 1 base at V and 0 bases at J, with 7 bases between. The CDR3 has 14 amino acids. CDR3 coding DNA: TGTGCCAGCAGCTTAGGCCAGGCCTCCTACGAGCAGTACGTC. It codes for CASSLGQASYEQYV.

This clonotype was seen a few times. The gene calls are TRBV3-1 and TRBJ1-5; D is uncertain. Germline V gene sequence: CDR1 LGHDT, CDR2 YNNKEL (reference sequence). The germline V and J ends were trimmed by 0 bases and 6 bases, with 9 bases remaining between them. CDR3 length equals 14 residues. The CDR3 spells CASSQDVGSQPQHF. In nucleotides, the CDR3 is TGTGCCAGCAGCCAAGATGTTGGGAGTCAGCCCCAGCATTTT.

In its sample, this clonotype was seen many times. This sequence joins TRBV18 and TRBJ2-1; D unclear. Per germline, CDR1 KGHSH and CDR2 LQKENI. V was pared by 3 bases and J by 4 bases, with 4 bases between. The CDR3 extends over 12 amino acids. The CDR3 DNA follows: TGTGCCAGCTCACCGGGGTACAATGAGCAGTTCTTC. Translated: CASSPGYNEQFF.

The genes are TRBV20-1 and TRBJ2-4; D unclear. The CDR3 is 13 residues long. V was shortened by 6 bases and J by 3 bases, with 12 bases between the two germline ends. CDR1 and CDR2 from the germline V gene are DFQATT and SNEGSKA (reference sequence). The CDR3 here is CSAAADNKNIQYF. The CDR3 bases are TGCAGTGCCGCCGCCGACAACAAAAACATTCAGTACTTC.

The rearrangement links TRBV7-2 to TRBJ1-1; possible D gene TRBD1, 6 bases. Trimming pared 1 base from V and 8 bases from J, leaving 17 bases between. This CDR3 region has 15 residues. Germline V CDR1 and CDR2: SGHTA, FQGNSA. CDR3 protein: CASSLEGLGTLEAFF. CDR3 in DNA: TGTGCCAGCAGCTTAGAGGGCTTGGGGACACTCGAAGCTTTCTTT.

Ten or more counts support this clonotype. J is TRBJ1-1 and V is TRBV18; possibly TRBD1 for D (5 bases). The CDR3 covers 14 residues. Germline V gene sequence: CDR1 KGHSH, CDR2 LQKENI. V was clipped by 3 bases and J by 5 bases, with 13 bases between them. CDR3 sequence reads: CASSPSRGGTEAFF. The CDR3 bases are TGTGCCAGCTCACCTTCTAGGGGCGGGACTGAAGCTTTCTTT.

Many counts were recorded for this clonotype. The V gene is TRBV29-1, the J gene TRBJ2-7; D possibly uses TRBD1 or TRBD2 (7 bases each). The CDR3 is made up of 13 amino acids. Trimming shortened V by 4 bases and J by 4 bases, and 14 bases separated the two germline ends. In germline, CDR1 is SQVTM, CDR2 ANQGSEA. The CDR3 loop is CSVVQGGRYEQYF. The CDR3 DNA reads TGCAGCGTTGTCCAGGGGGGGAGGTACGAGCAGTACTTC.

This clonotype came up many times. The chain has TRBV5-1 and TRBJ2-3, with 8 bases aligning to TRBD1. Germline-derived CDR1 and CDR2 are SGHRS and YFSETQ. CDR3 length: 14 amino acids. V was pared by 4 bases and J by 2 bases, with 3 bases of the junction left unmatched. The DNA for the CDR3 is TGCGCCAGCAGCCCGGACAGGGCCACAGATACGCAGTATTTT. Its protein product is CASSPDRATDTQYF. The variable domain in full, completed from reference TRBV5-1 and TRBJ2-3, reads KAGVTQTPRYLIKTRGQQVTLSCSPISGHRSVSWYQQTPGQGLQFLFEYFSETQRNKGNFPGRFSGRQFSNSRSEMNVSTLELGDSALYLCASSPDRATDTQYFGPGTRLTVL.

This clonotype was detected ten times or more. This chain connects TRBV7-6 to TRBJ2-5; TRBD2 matches at 9 bases. Germline V gene data show CDR1 as SGHVS and CDR2 as FNYEAQ. The CDR3 covers 17 residues. Trimming at V came to 1 base and at J to 4 bases, leaving 10 bases not matched to a gene. The CDR3 DNA reads as TGTGCCAGCAGCTTAGGGGTTGGCGGGGGGGCCGGAGAGACCCAGTACTTC. Translating gives CASSLGVGGGAGETQYF.

This clonotype was counted a few times. CDR3 sequence: CASSFSSMNTEAFF. CDR3 nucleotides: TGTGCCAGCAGCTTCAGTAGCATGAACACTGAAGCTTTCTTT. V gene TRBV11-2 combines with J gene TRBJ1-1; no reliable D call. Deletions cut 3 bases from V and 0 bases from J, with 8 bases between. CDR3 size: 14 residues. Per the germline V gene, CDR1 is SGHAT and CDR2 is FQNNGV. Full variable domain (outside the CDR3, taken from reference TRBV11-2 and TRBJ1-1): EAGVAQSPRYKIIEKRQSVAFWCNPISGHATLYWYQQILGQGPKLLIQFQNNGVVDDSQLPKDRFSAERLKGVDSTLKIQPAKLEDSAVYLCASSFSSMNTEAFFGQGTRLTVV.

This clonotype was seen at least ten times. The J gene is TRBJ2-7, the V gene TRBV5-1, with D perhaps matching TRBD1 (5 bases). Trimming cost V 5 bases and J 2 bases, with 14 bases left between them. The CDR3 covers 14 residues. Germline lookup yields CDR1 SGHRS and CDR2 YFSETQ. The CDR3 is CASRHPPTAYEQYF. DNA of the CDR3: TGCGCCAGCAGACACCCGCCGACAGCCTACGAGCAGTACTTC.

This clonotype was counted between two and nine times. The rearrangement links TRBV10-3 to TRBJ2-2; no definite D call. Germline V lookup: CDR1 ENHRY, CDR2 SYGVKD. This CDR3 spans 13 amino acids. The V gene lost 5 bases and the J gene lost 3 bases, with 7 bases spanning the gap. CDR3 region: CAISLEYTGELFF. DNA for the CDR3: TGTGCCATCAGTTTGGAGTACACCGGGGAGCTGTTTTTT.